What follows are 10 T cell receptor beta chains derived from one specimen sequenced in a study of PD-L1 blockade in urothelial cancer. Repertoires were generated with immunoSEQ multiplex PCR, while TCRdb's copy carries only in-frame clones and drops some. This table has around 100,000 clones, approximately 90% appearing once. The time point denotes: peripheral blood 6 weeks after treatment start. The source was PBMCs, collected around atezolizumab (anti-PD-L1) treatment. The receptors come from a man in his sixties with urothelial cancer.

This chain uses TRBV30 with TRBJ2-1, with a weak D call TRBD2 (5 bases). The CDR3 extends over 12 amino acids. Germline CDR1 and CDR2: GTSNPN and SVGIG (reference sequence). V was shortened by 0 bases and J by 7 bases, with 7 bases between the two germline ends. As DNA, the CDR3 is TGTGCCTGGAGTGTGGGAGAAAATGAGCAGTTCTTC. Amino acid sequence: CAWSVGENEQFF.

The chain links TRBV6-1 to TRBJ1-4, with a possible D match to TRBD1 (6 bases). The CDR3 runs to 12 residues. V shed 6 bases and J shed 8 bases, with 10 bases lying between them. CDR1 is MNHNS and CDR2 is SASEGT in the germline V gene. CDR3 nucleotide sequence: TGTGCCAGCAGACTCGGACAGGAAAAACTGTTTTTT. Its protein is CASRLGQEKLFF.

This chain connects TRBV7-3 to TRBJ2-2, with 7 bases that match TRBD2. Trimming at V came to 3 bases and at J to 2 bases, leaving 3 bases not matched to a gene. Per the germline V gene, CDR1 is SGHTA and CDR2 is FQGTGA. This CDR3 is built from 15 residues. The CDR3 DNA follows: TGTGCCAGCAGCTTTCAAGCGGGAAACACCGGGGAGCTGTTTTTT. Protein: CASSFQAGNTGELFF. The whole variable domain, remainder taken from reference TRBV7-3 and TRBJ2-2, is GAGVSQTPSNKVTEKGKYVELRCDPISGHTALYWYRQSLGQGPEFLIYFQGTGAADDSGLPNDRFFAVRPEGSVSTLKIQRTERGDSAVYLCASSFQAGNTGELFFGEGSRLTVL.

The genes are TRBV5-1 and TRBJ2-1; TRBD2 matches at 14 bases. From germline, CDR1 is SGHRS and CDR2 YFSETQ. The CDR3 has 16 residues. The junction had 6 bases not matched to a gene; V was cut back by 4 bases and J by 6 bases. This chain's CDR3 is CASSRGLAGDSNEQFF. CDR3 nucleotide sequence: TGCGCCAGCAGCCGGGGACTAGCGGGAGACTCCAATGAGCAGTTCTTC.

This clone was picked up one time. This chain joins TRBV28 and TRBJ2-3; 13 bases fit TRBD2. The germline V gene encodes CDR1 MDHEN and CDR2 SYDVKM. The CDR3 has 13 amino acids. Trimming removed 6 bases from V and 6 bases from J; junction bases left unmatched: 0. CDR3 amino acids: CASRTSGRDTQYF. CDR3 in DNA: TGTGCCAGCAGGACTAGCGGGAGGGATACGCAGTATTTT.

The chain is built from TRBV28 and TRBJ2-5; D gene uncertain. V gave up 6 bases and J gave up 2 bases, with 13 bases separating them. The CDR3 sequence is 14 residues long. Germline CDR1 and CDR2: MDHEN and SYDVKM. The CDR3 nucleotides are TGTGCCAGCAGACCCTTCCGGTCACAAGAGACCCAGTACTTC. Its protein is CASRPFRSQETQYF.

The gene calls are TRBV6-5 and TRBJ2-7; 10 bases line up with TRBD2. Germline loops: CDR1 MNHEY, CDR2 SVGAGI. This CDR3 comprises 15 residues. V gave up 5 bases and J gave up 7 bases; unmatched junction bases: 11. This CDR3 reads CASSPGLADLKEQYF. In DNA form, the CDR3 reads TGTGCCAGCAGTCCCGGACTAGCGGATTTGAAAGAGCAGTACTTC.

The CDR3 protein is CASSMTSGEYNEQFF. In DNA form, the CDR3 reads TGTGCCAGCAGTATGACTAGCGGGGAATACAATGAGCAGTTCTTC. This chain joins TRBV6-6 and TRBJ2-1; 11 positions agree with TRBD2. V lost 5 bases, J lost 4 bases, and 4 bases stayed unmatched. The CDR3 is 15 residues long. Germline V gives CDR1 MNHNY, CDR2 SVGAGI (reference sequence).

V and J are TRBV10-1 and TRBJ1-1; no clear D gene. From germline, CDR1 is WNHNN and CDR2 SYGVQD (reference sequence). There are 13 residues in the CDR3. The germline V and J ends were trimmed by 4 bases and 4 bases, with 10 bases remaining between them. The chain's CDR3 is CASSAVAGTEAFF. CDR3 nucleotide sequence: TGCGCCAGCAGTGCTGTCGCGGGCACTGAAGCTTTCTTT.

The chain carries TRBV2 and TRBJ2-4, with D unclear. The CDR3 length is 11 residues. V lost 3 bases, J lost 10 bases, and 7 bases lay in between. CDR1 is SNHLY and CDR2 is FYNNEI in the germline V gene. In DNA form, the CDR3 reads TGTGCCAGCAGTGATTTAGATATTCAGTACTTC. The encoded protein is CASSDLDIQYF.